These 20 T cell receptor beta chains originate from one sample sequenced in a study of blood T cell repertoires in COVID-19. Sequenced by immunoSEQ multiplex PCR; TCRdb stores in-frame clones only, minus some. The table lists 46,000 or so clones, 90% of them singletons. Sequenced material: peripheral blood. The receptors here all came from a man in his 70s with active COVID-19.

This chain's CDR3 is CASSLTGLGSYEQYF. The CDR3 nucleotides read TGTGCCAGCAGCTTAACGGGTTTGGGCTCCTACGAGCAGTACTTC. The genes are TRBV7-9 and TRBJ2-7; D is undetermined. The CDR3 is 15 amino acids. Germline V CDR1 and CDR2: SEHNR, FQNEAQ (reference sequence). V lost 2 bases and J lost 0, with 11 bases in between.

The rearrangement links TRBV6-1 to TRBJ2-7; 10 positions match TRBD1. Germline V gene lookup returns CDR1 MNHNS and CDR2 SASEGT. V shed 0 bases, J shed 6 bases, and the junction held 14 bases outside the gene matches. The CDR3 loop spans 18 amino acids. The CDR3 coding sequence is TGTGCCAGCAGTGAAGCCGGGAGGACAGGGGGAGGCGTCACCGAGCAGTACTTC. This encodes CASSEAGRTGGGVTEQYF.

In nucleotides, the CDR3 is TGTGCCAGCAGTCCACCGGGACAGGGTTCCTACAATGAGCAGTTCTTC. Translated, it gives CASSPPGQGSYNEQFF. The chain uses TRBV27 and TRBJ2-1, with 9 bases identical to TRBD1. The CDR3 covers 16 residues. From germline, CDR1 is MNHEY and CDR2 SMNVEV (reference sequence). J was trimmed by 1 base and V by 5 bases; bases with no gene match: 6.

V and J are TRBV3-1 (or the pseudogene TRBV3-2) and TRBJ2-3; the D is unclear. Germline CDR1 LGHDT, CDR2 YNNKEL (reference sequence). There are 15 residues in the CDR3. The V gene lost 3 bases and the J gene lost 1 base, with 11 bases spanning the gap. The CDR3 nucleotides read TGTGCCAGCAGCCAGGATCAGGCAGGCACAGATACGCAGTATTTT. This gives the protein CASSQDQAGTDTQYF.

V usage is TRBV4-2 and J usage is TRBJ2-7; 7 bases align to TRBD1. This CDR3 comprises 15 residues. The germline V gene has CDR1 LGHNA and CDR2 YNFKEQ. V trimming: 5 bases; J trimming: 3 bases; junction bases outside the gene matches: 10. For the CDR3, the DNA is TGTGCCAGCAGCGTACACAGGGGAACGAGCTACGAGCAGTACTTC. It translates to CASSVHRGTSYEQYF.

This clone was counted between two and nine times. The gene calls are TRBV10-2 and TRBJ1-1; perhaps TRBD1 as D (6 bases). This CDR3 contains 17 residues. Trimming pared 2 bases from V and 4 bases from J, leaving 20 bases between. The germline gives CDR1 WSHSY, CDR2 SAAADI. The CDR3 loop is CASSETDSGRLGTEAFF. CDR3 sequence (DNA): TGCGCCAGCAGTGAGACGGACAGTGGACGGCTGGGCACTGAAGCTTTCTTT.

The V call is TRBV2, the J call TRBJ2-7; 8 bases align to TRBD1. The CDR3 sequence is 13 residues long. The ends lost 7 bases at V and 5 bases at J; junction bases unmatched: 7. Germline V gene sequence: CDR1 SNHLY, CDR2 FYNNEI. The chain's CDR3 is CASNGQGWNEQYF. The CDR3 coding sequence is TGTGCCAGCAACGGACAGGGCTGGAACGAGCAGTACTTC.

J is TRBJ2-7 and V is TRBV12-3 or TRBV12-4, with D possibly being TRBD2 (5 bases). The germline V and J ends were trimmed by 5 bases and 2 bases, with 7 bases remaining between them. This CDR3 is built from 12 residues. The CDR3 coding sequence is TGTGCCAGCAGTGGGGAGCCCTACGAGCAGTACTTC. It is translated as CASSGEPYEQYF.

This clone occurred once. The V call is TRBV20-1, the J call TRBJ2-1, with D possibly matching TRBD2 (5 bases). The CDR3 runs 11 residues. CDR1 is DFQATT and CDR2 is SNEGSKA in the germline V gene (reference sequence). Trimming left V 7 bases short and J 12 bases short, with 16 bases between. CDR3 DNA sequence: TGCAGTGTCTCGACTATGAGAGGGCAGTTCTTC. Translated, it gives CSVSTMRGQFF.

This clone was counted between two and nine times. The J gene is TRBJ2-5, the V gene TRBV7-9; a possible D gene is TRBD2 (6 bases). CDR3 size: 15 residues. From germline, CDR1 is SEHNR and CDR2 FQNEAQ (reference sequence). V lost 2 bases to trimming and J lost 4 bases, with 14 bases between them. The CDR3, as DNA: TGTGCCAGCAGCTTACGGGGGTTGGAACTAGAGACCCAGTACTTC. It codes for CASSLRGLELETQYF.

The rearrangement uses TRBV7-6 and TRBJ1-3; 8 bases align to TRBD1. CDR1 and CDR2 from the germline V gene are SGHVS and FNYEAQ. Losses at the gene ends were 1 base for V and 3 bases for J; bases not matched to a gene: 5. This CDR3 has 16 residues. Here the CDR3 reads CASSLVFRGLGNTIYF. CDR3 sequence (DNA): TGTGCCAGCAGCTTAGTCTTCAGGGGGCTTGGAAACACCATATATTTT.

Only one count was recorded for this clone. The rearrangement links TRBV27 to TRBJ2-5, with 7 positions matching TRBD1. Per the germline V gene, CDR1 is MNHEY and CDR2 is SMNVEV (reference sequence). V was clipped by 5 bases and J by 4 bases; unmatched bases: 7. The CDR3 spans 14 residues. The CDR3 DNA follows: TGTGCCAGCAGTCCCCGACAGGGACGAGAGACCCAGTACTTC. It translates to CASSPRQGRETQYF.

This clone is judged medium-sized. This chain uses TRBV6-4 with TRBJ2-1; 10 nucleotides align to TRBD2. The CDR3 length is 15 residues. Germline-derived CDR1 and CDR2 are MRHNA and SNTAGT. Trimming at V came to 6 bases and at J to 3 bases, leaving 5 bases not matched to a gene. In nucleotides, the CDR3 is TGTGCCAGCAGCCAGAGCGGGGGGGACTACAATGAGCAGTTCTTC. The encoded protein is CASSQSGGDYNEQFF.

V gene TRBV5-8 combines with J gene TRBJ1-1; no firm D call. Trimming removed 4 bases from V and 1 base from J, with 17 bases in between. The CDR3 is made up of 16 amino acids. Germline V gene lookup returns CDR1 SGHTS and CDR2 YDEGEE. The CDR3 region has the DNA TGTGCCAGCAGCCACGGGAGATATATTGGGAACACTGAAGCTTTCTTT. It encodes CASSHGRYIGNTEAFF.

The chain combines TRBV28 with TRBJ2-1, with D perhaps matching TRBD2 (6 bases). The CDR3 loop spans 11 amino acids. Germline lookup yields CDR1 MDHEN and CDR2 SYDVKM. V lost 11 bases and J 4 bases, leaving 9 bases between the germline ends. This CDR3 reads CAGGRYNEQFF. The CDR3 DNA follows: TGTGCCGGGGGGAGGTACAATGAGCAGTTCTTC.

This sequence joins TRBV4-1 and TRBJ2-7; TRBD2 matches 10 bases. The CDR3 is 14 residues long. After removal of 3 bases from V and 6 bases from J, the junction contained 5 bases not matched to a gene. Germline CDR1 reads MGHRA; CDR2 reads YSYEKL. The CDR3 sequence: CASSHRAGGGEQYF. CDR3 in DNA: TGCGCCAGCAGCCACCGAGCGGGAGGGGGCGAGCAGTACTTC.

This clone was found once. The chain links TRBV5-1 to TRBJ2-7; 7 nucleotides match TRBD1. Trimming at V came to 6 bases and at J to 1 base, leaving 4 bases not matched to a gene. Germline V CDR1 and CDR2: SGHRS, YFSETQ. The length of the CDR3 is 13 residues. The CDR3 loop reads CASTTTGSYEQYF. Here the CDR3 DNA reads TGCGCCAGCACAACGACAGGGTCCTACGAGCAGTACTTC.

This chain connects TRBV18 to TRBJ2-7, with a weak D call TRBD1 (6 bases). V was trimmed by 3 bases and J by 0 bases, leaving 15 bases between them. The CDR3 consists of 16 residues. CDR1 and CDR2 from the germline V gene are KGHSH and LQKENI. The CDR3 DNA follows: TGTGCCAGCTCACCCGACAGGCCCTCCTTCTCCTACGAGCAGTACTTC. This translates into CASSPDRPSFSYEQYF.

J is TRBJ1-5 and V is TRBV6-5; D is undetermined. The germline CDR1 and CDR2 sequences are MNHEY and SVGAGI. CDR3 length equals 14 residues. Trimming shortened V by 7 bases and J by 6 bases, and 16 bases separated the two germline ends. CDR3 coding DNA: TGTGCCAGCATGGCCTCTCTGTATGGTCAGCCCCAGCATTTT. This encodes CASMASLYGQPQHF.

The chain joins TRBV4-1 to TRBJ2-1; D might be TRBD2 (6 bases). Per germline, CDR1 MGHRA and CDR2 YSYEKL. V was pared by 3 bases and J by 10 bases, with 16 bases between. This CDR3 spans 14 amino acids. The CDR3 DNA follows: TGCGCCAGCAGCCAGGCTGTCCTAGCGATCGAGCAGTTCTTC. It specifies CASSQAVLAIEQFF.